The sequence of this T cell receptor (beta chain) was determined in a study of blood T cell repertoires in COVID-19. Study at large: Sites in the United States, Italy and Spain provided acute and convalescent COVID-19 samples. PBMCs, B-cell-depleted T cells, or T cells provided the cDNA or gDNA that made up the material.

As originally analysed: Counts of nucleated cells, estimated from reference gene primer amplification, were obtained. TCRdb keeps only in-frame clones here, not all; method: immunoSEQ multiplex PCR. V, J and clone size reflect that table, while D and trimming were determined from the DNA. Of under 300,000 clones in the sample, 70% to 90% are singletons; the top ten hold about 2.2%. CDR1 and CDR2 from the germline V gene are MGHRA and YSYEKL. This CDR3 is 16 amino acids long. V dropped 5 bases and J dropped 1 base, with 15 bases sitting between them. The sequence was collected from a man aged 25-45 years who had recovered from COVID-19. The source material was peripheral blood. J is TRBJ1-5 and V is TRBV4-1; D possibly corresponds to TRBD1 (6 bases). CDR3 nucleotides: TGCGCCAGCAGCTCAGGGGTCTTAGGGAGCAATCAGCCCCAGCATTTT. Protein: CASSSGVLGSNQPQHF.